The TCR beta chain described here comes from a study of regulatory T cells in long-lasting Graves disease. Trimming cost V 3 bases and J 3 bases, with 9 bases left between them. CDR1 and CDR2 (germline): SEHNR, FQNEAQ (reference sequence). CDR3 length: 14 residues. For TCR beta, libraries came from iRepertoire HTBI primers and Arm-PCR of CDR3 regions. In TCRdb, the multiplex PCR reads were re-called with MiXCR into one record per CDR3 protein. This table has 350,000 to 450,000 distinct CDR3 sequences, more than 13% appearing once. This clonotype was found many times. What it binds is not known. The study, taken as a whole, reports: With some 2,800 shared public clonotypes, persistent patients exceeded new patients, who shared just over 950.

Stated time point: newly diagnosed GD, antithyroid drugs for less than 3 months. The TCR library was prepared using RNA isolated from PBMCs. This sample also belongs to another study, concerning T cells in Graves' hyperthyroidism and ophthalmopathy. This second study says: When the TCR CDR3 underwent first-round RT-PCR, the HTBI primer set was used.

The starting material was peripheral blood mononuclear cells (PBMCs), obtained at new diagnosis, from a patient treated with antithyroid drugs. This receptor was obtained from a woman in her thirties with Graves disease. J is TRBJ1-3 and V is TRBV7-9; a possible D gene is TRBD1 (5 bases). CDR3 nucleotide sequence: TGTGCCAGCAGCTTGACAGCATATGGAAACACCATATATTTT. Translating gives CASSLTAYGNTIYF. Full variable domain (rest looked up from reference TRBV7-9 and TRBJ1-3): DTGVSQNPRHKITKRGQNVTFRCDPISEHNRLYWYRQTLGQGPEFLTYFQNEAQLEKSRLLSDRFSAERPKGSFSTLEIQRTEQGDSAMYLCASSLTAYGNTIYFGEGSWLTVV.